The 13 T cell receptor beta chains presented below share a single source sample, sequenced in a study of CD8+ T cells in alopecia areata. TCR sequencing used cDNA made by reverse transcription of extracted RNA. Clones were sequenced by immunoSEQ multiplex PCR, and TCRdb holds only the in-frame ones, with some missing. This sample has approximately 150,000 clones, with more than 55% found just once. Sample: CD8+ T cells sorted from blood. Receptors were obtained from a human donor in good health.

The chain combines TRBV5-1 with TRBJ2-7; TRBD1 matches at 9 bases. V lost 4 bases, J lost 6 bases, and 8 bases stayed unmatched. CDR3 size: 14 residues. The germline V gene has CDR1 SGHRS and CDR2 YFSETQ. The CDR3 nucleotides read TGCGCCAGCAGCACGGGACAGGGCCAAGGCGAGCAGTACTTC. Residues: CASSTGQGQGEQYF.

Concerning this clone: The conserved phenylalanine or tryptophan normally closing the CDR3 is absent here, so this likely arose from a read error. This chain connects TRBV30 to TRBJ2-3; TRBD1 matches 7 bases. The CDR3 is 13 residues long. Germline V CDR1 and CDR2: GTSNPN, SVGIG (reference sequence). V dropped 7 bases and J dropped 0; count of bases not matched to a gene: 4. In DNA, the CDR3 is TGTGCCTTAGGACAGGCTAGCACAGATACGCAGTATCTT. This encodes CALGQASTDTQYL.

The chain has TRBV27 and TRBJ2-7, with D maybe TRBD2 (5 bases). V dropped 8 bases and J dropped 2 bases, with 19 bases sitting between them. The CDR3 runs to 15 residues. Germline CDR1 is MNHEY and CDR2 is SMNVEV (reference sequence). The CDR3 spells CASRPIISGTYEQYF. The CDR3 bases are TGTGCCAGCCGCCCGATAATAAGCGGTACCTACGAGCAGTACTTC.

This sequence joins TRBV29-1 and TRBJ2-1; TRBD2 might be the D (6 bases). Per the germline V gene, CDR1 is SQVTM and CDR2 is ANQGSEA. The CDR3 contains 14 residues. The germline V and J ends were trimmed by 1 base and 9 bases, with 16 bases remaining between them. CDR3 protein: CSVEGVGRNVEQFF. CDR3 bases: TGCAGCGTTGAAGGGGTGGGGAGGAATGTTGAGCAGTTCTTC.

The CDR3 is CASSTTDYEQYF. DNA for the CDR3: TGTGCCAGCAGCACTACCGACTACGAGCAGTACTTC. The chain is built from TRBV7-9 and TRBJ2-7; D unclear. The germline V gene has CDR1 SEHNR and CDR2 FQNEAQ (reference sequence). The CDR3 is 12 amino acids. V lost 5 bases and J lost 3, with 8 bases in between.

The CDR3 DNA reads as TGTGCCTGGAGTGTACCAGGGACGCGGGCCAACGAGCAGTACTTC. Translating gives CAWSVPGTRANEQYF. The chain couples TRBV30 to TRBJ2-7; D possibly matches TRBD1 or TRBD2 (5 bases each). The V gene's germline CDR1 is GTSNPN and CDR2 SVGIG (reference sequence). The V end lost 0 bases, the J end lost 5 bases, and 17 bases lay between the germline ends. The CDR3 is 15 amino acids.

This clone came up a few times. This chain uses TRBV7-9 with TRBJ2-7; D remains ambiguous. The V gene's germline CDR1 is SEHNR and CDR2 FQNEAQ (reference sequence). CDR3 length equals 11 residues. The V end lost 0 bases, the J end lost 7 bases, and 4 bases lay between the germline ends. The CDR3 sequence is CASSLAGEQYF. CDR3 coding DNA: TGTGCCAGCAGCTTAGCGGGTGAGCAGTACTTC.

This clone was seen a handful of times. The chain carries TRBV27 and TRBJ2-1; perhaps TRBD1 as D (5 bases). The CDR3 is made up of 12 amino acids. The germline gives CDR1 MNHEY, CDR2 SMNVEV (reference sequence). Between the trimmed V and J ends, which lost 2 bases and 9 bases, there was a span of 8 bases. CDR3 DNA sequence: TGTGCCAGCAGTTTAACAGGCGGTGAGCAGTTCTTC. It yields the protein CASSLTGGEQFF.

This chain joins TRBV6-5 and TRBJ2-7, with a weak D call TRBD1 (6 bases). This CDR3 comprises 14 residues. V dropped 0 bases and J dropped 3 bases, with 9 bases sitting between them. Germline CDR1 reads MNHEY; CDR2 reads SVGAGI. This CDR3 is CASSYSGQSYEQYF. The CDR3 nucleotides read TGTGCCAGCAGTTACTCGGGACAAAGCTACGAGCAGTACTTC.

The V and J genes are TRBV9 and TRBJ2-3; D gene uncertain. V lost 3 bases and J 6 bases, leaving 11 bases between the germline ends. Germline V gives CDR1 SGDLS, CDR2 YYNGEE. The CDR3 loop spans 13 amino acids. The CDR3 spells CASSGTSPDTQYF. DNA for the CDR3: TGTGCCAGCAGCGGTACATCGCCGGATACGCAGTATTTT.

This clone was detected a few times. This chain connects TRBV12-5 to TRBJ2-1; no definite D call. Trimming removed 5 bases at V and 12 bases at J, with 11 bases between. Germline V CDR1 and CDR2: LGHNT, FRNRAP. The CDR3 sequence is 11 residues long. For the CDR3, the DNA is TGTGCTAGTGGTCCGATAGACTGGCAGTTCTTC. Amino acids: CASGPIDWQFF.

The genes are TRBV25-1 and TRBJ2-7, with TRBD1 matching 7 bases. The ends lost 8 bases at V and 4 bases at J; junction bases unmatched: 2. The CDR3 loop spans 11 amino acids. The germline gives CDR1 MGHDK, CDR2 SYGVNS. As DNA, the CDR3 is TGTGCCAGCTCGACAGGGTACGAGCAGTACTTC. Translation gives CASSTGYEQYF.

J is TRBJ1-2 and V is TRBV13; a weak D match, TRBD1 (5 bases). Trimming removed 5 bases from V and 6 bases from J, with 10 bases in between. The CDR3 length is 12 residues. The V gene's germline CDR1 is PRHDT and CDR2 FYEKMQ (reference sequence). CDR3 sequence: CASSGGGDGYTF. Written as DNA, the CDR3 is TGTGCCAGCAGCGGGGGAGGCGATGGCTACACCTTC.